This T cell receptor beta chain stems from a study of T cell responses to AZD1222 COVID-19 vaccine. The CDR3 has 15 amino acids. Per the germline V gene, CDR1 is MNHEY and CDR2 is SVGAGI. V lost 4 bases and J lost 15; bases outside the gene matches: 14. Note on this clone: Antigen: not known.

Produced via immunoSEQ multiplex PCR; TCRdb's table is partial and in-frame only. This sample has 130,000 or so clones, with roughly 90% found just once. Notes on the study in general: It should be noted that donors were predominantly white British and more often female, and clonal diversity was possibly underestimated. Repertoires were obtained only post-peak T cell response. A rise in Spike-specific TCR breadth and depth followed two AZD1222 doses. Close to half of spike-specific TCRs reportedly recognize unmutated variant regions.

This receptor was obtained from an adult in good health. The sample here was peripheral blood, taken on day 0 of AZD1222 vaccination. This chain links TRBV6-5 with TRBJ1-6, with 8 nucleotides matching TRBD1. CDR3 coding DNA: TGTGCCAGCAGTTTAAGAGACAGGGGATTTAGAATCCTCCACTTT. Protein product: CASSLRDRGFRILHF.